Listed below are T cell receptor beta chains from one sample, sequenced in a study of blood T cell repertoires in COVID-19. Generated by immunoSEQ multiplex PCR, the TCRdb table keeps only in-frame clones and is missing some. Of 400,000 to 550,000 clones listed, around nine tenths are singletons. Material for sequencing was PBMCs or T cells enriched from blood (not recorded which). All receptors come from a woman between 18 and 29 years old with acute COVID-19. CDR3s include the opening cysteine and the closing phenylalanine or tryptophan. Each record gives: D gene, clone size, V gene, J gene, CDR3 protein, CDR3 DNA. D genes are given only for firm matches. The listing skips clone size in some rows; elsewhere it reads once, few, many or a size class.

>NA|NA|TRBV27|TRBJ1-2
CASSLSWASSYGYTF
TGTGCCAGCAGTTTATCGTGGGCGAGCAGCTATGGCTACACCTTC
>NA|NA|TRBV20-1|TRBJ2-7
CSASKTELYEQYF
TGCAGTGCTAGTAAGACGGAGCTCTACGAGCAGTACTTC
>TRBD2|NA|TRBV15|TRBJ2-5
CATSRPGGTSGRGETQYF
TGTGCCACCAGCAGACCCGGGGGGACTAGCGGGAGAGGGGAGACCCAGTACTTC
>NA|NA|TRBV19|TRBJ1-6
CASSRANSPLHF
TGTGCCAGTAGTCGCGCTAATTCACCCCTCCACTTT
>TRBD1|NA|TRBV15|TRBJ2-1
CATSRLTGGYNEQFF
TGTGCCACCAGCAGACTCACAGGGGGCTACAATGAGCAGTTCTTC
>NA|NA|TRBV19|TRBJ1-1
CASSMEEGIGRIGYEFNTEAFF
TGTGCCAGTAGTATGGAGGAGGGTATCGGACGAATCGGATATGAGTTTAACACTGAAGCTTTCTTT
>TRBD1|NA|TRBV7-2|TRBJ1-3
CASSSLTGRSGNTIYF
TGTGCCAGCAGCTCCCTGACAGGGCGCTCTGGAAACACCATATATTTT
>TRBD2|NA|TRBV7-2|TRBJ2-7
CASSPTWTSPHEQYF
TGTGCCAGCAGCCCTACGTGGACTAGTCCCCACGAGCAGTACTTC
>TRBD1|NA|TRBV5-4|TRBJ1-2
CASSQGTGGFLYGYTF
TGTGCCAGCAGCCAAGGGACAGGGGGTTTCCTCTATGGCTACACCTTC
>NA|NA|TRBV30|TRBJ2-6
CAWRPSPTRSGANVLTF
TGTGCCTGGAGGCCTTCCCCAACAAGATCTGGGGCCAACGTCCTGACTTTC
>NA|NA|TRBV7-9|TRBJ1-4
CASSSSLSGTNEKLFF
TGTGCCAGCAGCTCCAGTTTATCAGGGACTAATGAAAAACTGTTTTTT
>NA|NA|TRBV7-8|TRBJ2-7
CASSSDRFPGTRGYEQYF
TGTGCCAGCAGCTCGGACAGGTTTCCCGGGACTAGAGGCTACGAGCAGTACTTC
>NA|NA|TRBV7-2|TRBJ2-7
CASSSKGGQDPYEQYF
TGTGCCAGCAGCTCAAAGGGCGGGCAGGACCCCTACGAGCAGTACTTC
>TRBD1|NA|TRBV19|TRBJ2-5
CASSATGQGRETQYF
TGTGCCAGTAGTGCCACGGGACAGGGGAGGGAGACCCAGTACTTC
>NA|NA|TRBV29-1|TRBJ1-1
CSVVGTPNTEAFF
TGCAGCGTTGTAGGGACACCGAACACTGAAGCTTTCTTT
>NA|NA|TRBV5-1|TRBJ1-1
CASSLDADTEAFF
TGCGCCAGCAGCTTGGACGCGGACACTGAAGCTTTCTTT
>TRBD1|NA|TRBV2|TRBJ2-6
CACPRTGPTRGANVLTF
TGTGCCTGCCCCAGGACAGGGCCAACCAGGGGGGCCAACGTCCTGACTTTC
>NA|NA|TRBV9|TRBJ1-5
CASSDGLNQPQHF
TGTGCCAGCAGCGACGGACTCAATCAGCCCCAGCATTTT
>NA|NA|TRBV19|TRBJ1-5
CASSTPGGRDNQPQHF
TGTGCCAGTAGTACCCCCGGGGGAAGGGACAATCAGCCCCAGCATTTT
>TRBD2|NA|TRBV11-2|TRBJ2-5
CASSLMTSGRGETQYF
TGTGCCAGCAGCTTAATGACTAGCGGGAGAGGTGAGACCCAGTACTTC
>NA|NA|TRBV4-1|TRBJ1-5
CASSQGTPIDQPQHF
TGCGCCAGCAGCCAGGGGACACCGATCGATCAGCCCCAGCATTTT
>NA|NA|TRBV6-5|TRBJ1-1
CASSYDRGTEAFF
TGTGCCAGCAGTTACGATCGGGGCACTGAAGCTTTCTTT
>NA|NA|TRBV3-1/TRBV3-2|TRBJ1-1
CASSQVSTGTEAFF
TGTGCCAGCAGCCAAGTCTCGACGGGCACTGAAGCTTTCTTT
>NA|NA|TRBV29-1|TRBJ1-5
CSVEDLRQLYSNQPQHF
TGCAGCGTTGAAGATCTTCGGCAACTATATAGCAATCAGCCCCAGCATTTT
>NA|NA|TRBV29-1|TRBJ2-6
CSVEQVGANVLTF
TGCAGCGTTGAACAGGTTGGGGCCAACGTCCTGACTTTC
>TRBD1|few|TRBV3-1/TRBV3-2|TRBJ1-3
CASSQGQGAKNTIYF
TGTGCCAGCAGCCAAGGACAGGGGGCTAAAAACACCATATATTTT
>NA|NA|TRBV6-9|TRBJ1-5
CASSSNQPQHF
TGTGCCAGCAGCTCCAATCAGCCCCAGCATTTT
>NA|NA|TRBV19|TRBJ1-2
CASSTIYGYTF
TGTGCCAGTAGTACCATTTATGGCTACACCTTC
>TRBD1|NA|TRBV27|TRBJ2-7
CASSLFLPGQGEQYF
TGTGCCAGCAGTTTATTCCTCCCGGGACAGGGGGAGCAGTACTTC
>NA|NA|TRBV6-2/TRBV6-3|TRBJ2-7
CASSYQGQFYEQYF
TGTGCCAGCAGTTACCAGGGACAATTCTACGAGCAGTACTTC
>TRBD1|NA|TRBV5-6|TRBJ2-2
CASGATGAGTGELFF
TGTGCCAGCGGGGCGACAGGGGCGGGGACCGGGGAGCTGTTTTTT
>TRBD1|NA|TRBV2|TRBJ1-4
CATSPGQGYEKLFF
TGTGCCACCTCCCCGGGACAGGGATATGAAAAACTGTTTTTT
>TRBD1|NA|TRBV29-1|TRBJ1-1
CSVDNRGNTEAFF
TGCAGCGTCGATAACAGGGGGAACACTGAAGCTTTCTTT